This is a list of T cell receptor beta chains from one sample in a study of beta chain features in type 1 diabetes. Clones were sequenced by immunoSEQ multiplex PCR, and TCRdb holds only the in-frame ones, with some missing. The sample lists around 30,000 clones, less than 70% occurring once. The sequenced sample was Tregs from blood. The receptors were gathered from a woman younger than 45 with type 1 diabetes. CDR3s include the opening cysteine and the closing phenylalanine or tryptophan. The D gene is left open where the match is weak. Expanded clones are given a class, and other clones once, few, many or no size at all.

CDR3 protein: CASSDPGSGLNPLPGYEQYF
CDR3 DNA: TGTGCCAGCAGTGACCCAGGGTCGGGCCTAAACCCGCTCCCGGGTTACGAGCAGTACTTC
V gene: TRBV2
J gene: TRBJ2-7
D gene: .
clone size: .

CDR3 protein: CSASDSPEAFF
CDR3 DNA: TGCAGTGCCTCGGACAGTCCCGAAGCTTTCTTT
V gene: TRBV20-1
J gene: TRBJ1-1
D gene: .
clone size: .

CDR3 protein: CASSFMGASTDTQYF
CDR3 DNA: TGTGCCAGCAGTTTCATGGGGGCTAGCACAGATACGCAGTATTTT
V gene: TRBV28
J gene: TRBJ2-3
D gene: .
clone size: .

CDR3 protein: CAWSPIGGPGEKLFF
CDR3 DNA: TGTGCCTGGAGTCCGATAGGGGGCCCGGGTGAAAAACTGTTTTTT
V gene: TRBV30
J gene: TRBJ1-4
D gene: TRBD1
clone size: few

CDR3 protein: CASTVHEPGLGELFF
CDR3 DNA: TGTGCCAGCACAGTCCACGAGCCAGGGCTCGGGGAGCTGTTTTTT
V gene: TRBV2
J gene: TRBJ2-2
D gene: .
clone size: .

CDR3 protein: CASRKDYSNQPQHF
CDR3 DNA: TGCGCCAGCAGGAAAGACTATAGCAATCAGCCCCAGCATTTT
V gene: TRBV5-1
J gene: TRBJ1-5
D gene: .
clone size: few

CDR3 protein: CASSYGTSGSTDTQYF
CDR3 DNA: TGTGCCAGCAGTTATGGGACTAGCGGGAGCACAGATACGCAGTATTTT
V gene: TRBV27
J gene: TRBJ2-3
D gene: TRBD2
clone size: few

CDR3 protein: CASSLAGLNTGELFF
CDR3 DNA: TGTGCCAGCAGCTTAGCGGGACTTAACACCGGGGAGCTGTTTTTT
V gene: TRBV7-3
J gene: TRBJ2-2
D gene: .
clone size: .

CDR3 protein: CASSIELAGNNEQFF
CDR3 DNA: TGTGCCAGTAGTATAGAACTAGCGGGTAACAATGAGCAGTTCTTC
V gene: TRBV19
J gene: TRBJ2-1
D gene: TRBD2
clone size: few

CDR3 protein: CAIRQAAEAFF
CDR3 DNA: TGTGCCATCAGACAGGCCGCTGAAGCTTTCTTT
V gene: TRBV10-3
J gene: TRBJ1-1
D gene: .
clone size: few

CDR3 protein: CASSLGPLETQYF
CDR3 DNA: TGCGCCAGCAGCCTAGGCCCTCTCGAGACCCAGTACTTC
V gene: TRBV5-1
J gene: TRBJ2-5
D gene: .
clone size: .

CDR3 protein: CASSDSGTPNIQYF
CDR3 DNA: TGTGCCAGCAGTGACAGCGGGACTCCAAACATTCAGTACTTC
V gene: TRBV6-1
J gene: TRBJ2-4
D gene: TRBD2
clone size: .

CDR3 protein: CGMLHTITQSRANVLTF
CDR3 DNA: TGTGGCATGCTGCATACGATAACACAAAGTCGGGCCAACGTCCTGACTTTC
V gene: TRBV8-2
J gene: TRBJ2-6
D gene: .
clone size: once

CDR3 protein: CSASRGSGNTIYF
CDR3 DNA: TGCAGCGCCAGCCGGGGCTCTGGAAACACCATATATTTT
V gene: TRBV29-1
J gene: TRBJ1-3
D gene: .
clone size: .